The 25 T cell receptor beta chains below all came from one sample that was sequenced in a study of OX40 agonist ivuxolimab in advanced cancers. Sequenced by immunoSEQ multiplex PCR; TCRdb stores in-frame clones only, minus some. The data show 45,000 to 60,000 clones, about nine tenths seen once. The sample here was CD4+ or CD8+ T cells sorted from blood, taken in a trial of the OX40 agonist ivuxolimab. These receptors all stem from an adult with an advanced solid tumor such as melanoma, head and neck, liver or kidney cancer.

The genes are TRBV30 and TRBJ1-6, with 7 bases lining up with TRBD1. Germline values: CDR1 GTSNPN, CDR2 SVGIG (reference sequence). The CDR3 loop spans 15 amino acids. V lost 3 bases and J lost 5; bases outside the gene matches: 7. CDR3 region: CAWSPGGANNSPLHF. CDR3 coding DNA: TGTGCCTGGAGCCCAGGGGGAGCTAATAATTCACCCCTCCACTTT.

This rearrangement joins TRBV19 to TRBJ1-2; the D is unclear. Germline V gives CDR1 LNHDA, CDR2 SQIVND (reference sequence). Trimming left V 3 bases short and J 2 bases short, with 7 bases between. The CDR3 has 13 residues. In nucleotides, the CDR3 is TGTGCCAGTAGTATGCTACAGAACTATGGCTACACCTTC. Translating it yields CASSMLQNYGYTF.

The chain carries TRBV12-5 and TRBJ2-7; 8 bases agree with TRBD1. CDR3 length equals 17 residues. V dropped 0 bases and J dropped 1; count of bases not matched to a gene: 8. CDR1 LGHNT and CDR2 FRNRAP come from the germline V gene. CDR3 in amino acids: CASGLVSGTGASYEQYF. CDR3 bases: TGTGCTAGTGGTTTGGTATCGGGGACAGGTGCTTCCTACGAGCAGTACTTC. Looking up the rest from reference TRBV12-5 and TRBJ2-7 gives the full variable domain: DARVTQTPRHKVTEMGQEVTMRCQPILGHNTVFWYRQTMMQGLELLAYFRNRAPLDDSGMPKDRFSAEMPDATLATLKIQPSEPRDSAVYFCASGLVSGTGASYEQYFGPGTRLTVT.

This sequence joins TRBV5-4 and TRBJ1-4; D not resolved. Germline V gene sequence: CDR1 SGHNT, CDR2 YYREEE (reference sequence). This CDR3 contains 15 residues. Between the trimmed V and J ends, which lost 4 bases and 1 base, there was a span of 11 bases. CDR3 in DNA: TGTGCCAGCAGCCCCCGGCCAGGAACTAATGAAAAACTGTTTTTT. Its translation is CASSPRPGTNEKLFF.

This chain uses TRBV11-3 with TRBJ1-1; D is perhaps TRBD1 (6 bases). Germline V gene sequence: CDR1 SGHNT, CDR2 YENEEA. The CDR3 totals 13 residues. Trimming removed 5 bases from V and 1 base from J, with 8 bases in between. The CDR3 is CASSQQGNTEAFF. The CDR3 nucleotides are TGTGCCAGCAGCCAACAGGGGAACACTGAAGCTTTCTTT.

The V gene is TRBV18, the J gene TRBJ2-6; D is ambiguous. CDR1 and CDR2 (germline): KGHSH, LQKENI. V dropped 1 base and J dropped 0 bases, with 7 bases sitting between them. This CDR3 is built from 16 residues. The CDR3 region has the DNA TGTGCCAGCTCACCACGGGGATTCTCTGGGGCCAACGTCCTGACTTTC. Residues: CASSPRGFSGANVLTF.

The CDR3 spells CASSYGWGAEAFF. CDR3 DNA: TGTGCCAGCAGTTATGGGTGGGGGGCTGAAGCTTTCTTT. V is TRBV6-5 and J is TRBJ1-1; maybe TRBD1 (5 bases). V was shortened by 3 bases and J by 6 bases, with 11 bases between the two germline ends. Germline loops: CDR1 MNHEY, CDR2 SVGAGI. The CDR3 covers 13 residues.

CDR3 in amino acids: CASSPRRGSDQPQHF. The CDR3 region has the DNA TGTGCCAGCTCACCGCGTCGGGGGAGTGATCAGCCCCAGCATTTT. This chain connects TRBV18 to TRBJ1-5; D may be TRBD1 (5 bases). The V end lost 3 bases, the J end lost 5 bases, and 14 bases lay between the germline ends. The CDR3 loop spans 15 amino acids. Germline values: CDR1 KGHSH, CDR2 LQKENI.

Here the CDR3 reads CASSRGPGQGVGDEQFF. Written as DNA, the CDR3 is TGCGCCAGCAGCCGGGGACCCGGACAGGGGGTAGGTGATGAGCAGTTCTTC. The rearrangement joins TRBV4-1 to TRBJ2-1, with 10 bases fitting TRBD1. The junction had 14 bases not matched to a gene; V was cut back by 4 bases and J by 8 bases. CDR3 size: 17 residues. Germline V gene data show CDR1 as MGHRA and CDR2 as YSYEKL.

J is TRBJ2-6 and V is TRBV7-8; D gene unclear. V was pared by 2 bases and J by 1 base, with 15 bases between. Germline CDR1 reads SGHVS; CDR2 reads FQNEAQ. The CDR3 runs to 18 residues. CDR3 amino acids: CASSLRRSDGSGANVLTF. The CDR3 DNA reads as TGTGCCAGCAGCTTAAGACGAAGCGACGGATCTGGGGCCAACGTCCTGACTTTC.

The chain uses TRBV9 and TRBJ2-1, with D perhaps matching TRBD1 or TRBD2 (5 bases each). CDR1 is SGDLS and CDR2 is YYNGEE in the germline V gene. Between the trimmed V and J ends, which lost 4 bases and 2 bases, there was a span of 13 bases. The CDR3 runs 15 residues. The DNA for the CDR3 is TGTGCCAGCAGCCGGACCGGGACCCCCTACAATGAGCAGTTCTTC. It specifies CASSRTGTPYNEQFF.

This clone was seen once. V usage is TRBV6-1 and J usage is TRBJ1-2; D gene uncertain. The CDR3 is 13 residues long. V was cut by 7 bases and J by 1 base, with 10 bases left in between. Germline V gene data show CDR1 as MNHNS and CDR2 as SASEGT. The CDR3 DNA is TGTGCCAGCACCCCTGGGCTTAACTATGGCTACACCTTC. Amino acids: CASTPGLNYGYTF.

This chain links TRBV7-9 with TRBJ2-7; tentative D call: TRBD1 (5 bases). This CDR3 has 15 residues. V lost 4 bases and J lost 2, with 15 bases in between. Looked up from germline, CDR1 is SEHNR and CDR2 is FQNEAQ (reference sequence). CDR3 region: CASSSWGTSPYEQYF. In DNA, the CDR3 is TGTGCCAGCAGCTCGTGGGGCACAAGCCCCTACGAGCAGTACTTC.

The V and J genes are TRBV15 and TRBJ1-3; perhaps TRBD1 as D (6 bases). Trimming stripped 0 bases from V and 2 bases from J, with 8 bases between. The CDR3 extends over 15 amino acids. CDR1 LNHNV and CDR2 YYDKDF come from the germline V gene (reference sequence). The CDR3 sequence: CATSRDSGAGNTIYF. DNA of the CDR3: TGTGCCACCAGCAGAGACTCAGGGGCTGGAAACACCATATATTTT.

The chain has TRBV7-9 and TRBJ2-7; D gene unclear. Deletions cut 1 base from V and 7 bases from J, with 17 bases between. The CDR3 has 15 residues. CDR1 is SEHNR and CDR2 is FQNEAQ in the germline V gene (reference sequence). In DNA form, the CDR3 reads TGTGCCAGCAGCTTAGTGTCACACACCCCCAGAGAGCAGTACTTC. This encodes CASSLVSHTPREQYF. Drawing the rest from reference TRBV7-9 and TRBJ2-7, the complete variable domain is DTGVSQNPRHKITKRGQNVTFRCDPISEHNRLYWYRQTLGQGPEFLTYFQNEAQLEKSRLLSDRFSAERPKGSFSTLEIQRTEQGDSAMYLCASSLVSHTPREQYFGPGTRLTVT.

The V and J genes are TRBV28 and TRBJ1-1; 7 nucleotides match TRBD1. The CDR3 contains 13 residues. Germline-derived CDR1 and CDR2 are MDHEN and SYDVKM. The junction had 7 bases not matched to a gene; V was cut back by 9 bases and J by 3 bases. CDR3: CASIGQGDTEAFF. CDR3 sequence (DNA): TGTGCCAGTATAGGGCAGGGGGACACTGAAGCTTTCTTT.

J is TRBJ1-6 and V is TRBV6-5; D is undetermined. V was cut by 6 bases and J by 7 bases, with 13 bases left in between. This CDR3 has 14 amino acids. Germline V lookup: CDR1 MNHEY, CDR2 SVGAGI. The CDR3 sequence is CASSHPETNSPLHF. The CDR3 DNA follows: TGTGCCAGCAGCCACCCAGAAACGAATTCACCCCTCCACTTT.

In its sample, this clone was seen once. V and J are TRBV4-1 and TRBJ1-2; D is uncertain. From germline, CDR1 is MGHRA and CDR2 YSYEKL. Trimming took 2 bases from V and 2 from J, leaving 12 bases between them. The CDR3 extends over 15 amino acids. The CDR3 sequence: CASSQSDASNYGYTF. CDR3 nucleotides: TGCGCCAGCAGCCAATCCGACGCCTCCAACTATGGCTACACCTTC.

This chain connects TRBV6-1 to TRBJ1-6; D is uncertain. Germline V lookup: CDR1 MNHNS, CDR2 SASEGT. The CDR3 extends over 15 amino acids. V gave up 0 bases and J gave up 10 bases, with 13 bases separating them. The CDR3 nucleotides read TGTGCCAGCAGTGAAGCGCCGCAGGCCGGATCACCCCTCCACTTT. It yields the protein CASSEAPQAGSPLHF.

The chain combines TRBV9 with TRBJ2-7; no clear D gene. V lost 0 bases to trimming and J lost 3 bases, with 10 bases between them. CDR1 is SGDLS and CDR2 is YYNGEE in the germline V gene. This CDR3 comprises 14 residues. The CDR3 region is CASSVGPGFYEQYF. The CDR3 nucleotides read TGTGCCAGCAGCGTAGGCCCAGGTTTCTACGAGCAGTACTTC.

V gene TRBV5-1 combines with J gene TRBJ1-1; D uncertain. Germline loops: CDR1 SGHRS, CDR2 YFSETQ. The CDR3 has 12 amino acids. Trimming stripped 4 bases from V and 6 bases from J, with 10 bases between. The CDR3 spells CASSPGNSEAFF. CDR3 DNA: TGCGCCAGCAGCCCCGGAAATTCTGAAGCTTTCTTT.

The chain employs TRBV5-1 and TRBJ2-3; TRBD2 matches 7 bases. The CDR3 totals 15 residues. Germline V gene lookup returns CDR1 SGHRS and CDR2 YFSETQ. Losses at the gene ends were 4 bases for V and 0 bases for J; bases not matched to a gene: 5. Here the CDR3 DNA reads TGCGCCAGCAGCGGCGGGGGAACTAGCACAGATACGCAGTATTTT. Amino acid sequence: CASSGGGTSTDTQYF.

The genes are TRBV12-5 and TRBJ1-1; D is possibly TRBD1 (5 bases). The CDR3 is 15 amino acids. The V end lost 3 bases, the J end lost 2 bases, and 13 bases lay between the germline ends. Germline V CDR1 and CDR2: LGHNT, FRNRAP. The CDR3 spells CASGFGAGHNTEAFF. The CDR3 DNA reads TGTGCTAGTGGTTTCGGGGCAGGACATAACACTGAAGCTTTCTTT.

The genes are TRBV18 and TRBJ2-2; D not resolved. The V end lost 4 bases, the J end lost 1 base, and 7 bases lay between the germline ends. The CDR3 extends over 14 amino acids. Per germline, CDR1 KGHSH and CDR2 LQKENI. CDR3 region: CASSLRQNTGELFF. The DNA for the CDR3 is TGTGCCAGCTCACTCCGACAGAACACCGGGGAGCTGTTTTTT.

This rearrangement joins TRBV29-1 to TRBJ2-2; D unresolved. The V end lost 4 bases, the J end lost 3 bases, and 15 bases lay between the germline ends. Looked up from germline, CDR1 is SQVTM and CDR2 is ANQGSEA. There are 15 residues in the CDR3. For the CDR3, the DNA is TGCAGCGTTGTACTGACGGGCGATTACACCGGGGAGCTGTTTTTT. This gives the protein CSVVLTGDYTGELFF.